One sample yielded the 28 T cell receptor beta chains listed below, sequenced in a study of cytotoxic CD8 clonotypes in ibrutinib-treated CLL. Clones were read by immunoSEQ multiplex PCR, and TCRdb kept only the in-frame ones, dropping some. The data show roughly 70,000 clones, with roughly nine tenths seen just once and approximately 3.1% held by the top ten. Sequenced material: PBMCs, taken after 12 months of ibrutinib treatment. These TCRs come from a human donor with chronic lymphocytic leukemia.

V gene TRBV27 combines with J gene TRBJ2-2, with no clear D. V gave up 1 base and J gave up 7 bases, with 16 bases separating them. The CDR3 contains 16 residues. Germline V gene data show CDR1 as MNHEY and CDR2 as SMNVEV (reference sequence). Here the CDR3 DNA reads TGTGCCAGCAGTTTATTCAACAGACCCTTCAACGGGGAGCTGTTTTTT. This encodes CASSLFNRPFNGELFF.

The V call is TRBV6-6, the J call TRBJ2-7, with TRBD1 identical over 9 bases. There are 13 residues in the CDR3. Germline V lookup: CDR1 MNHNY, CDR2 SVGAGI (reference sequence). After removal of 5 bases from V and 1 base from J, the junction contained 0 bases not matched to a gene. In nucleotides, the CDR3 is TGTGCCAGCAGTGGGACAGGGTCCTACGAGCAGTACTTC. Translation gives CASSGTGSYEQYF.

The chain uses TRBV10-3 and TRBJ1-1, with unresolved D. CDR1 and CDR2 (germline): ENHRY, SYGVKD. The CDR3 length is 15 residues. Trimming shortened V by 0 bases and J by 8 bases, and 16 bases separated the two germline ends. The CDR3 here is CAISESSGSLAEAFF. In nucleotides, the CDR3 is TGTGCCATCAGTGAGTCGTCGGGTTCCCTTGCCGAAGCTTTCTTT.

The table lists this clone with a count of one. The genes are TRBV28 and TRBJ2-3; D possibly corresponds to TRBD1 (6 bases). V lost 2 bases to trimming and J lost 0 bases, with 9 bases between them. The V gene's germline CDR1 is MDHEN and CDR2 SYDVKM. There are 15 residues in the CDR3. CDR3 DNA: TGTGCCAGCAGTTTAGGGGGCGGGAGCACAGATACGCAGTATTTT. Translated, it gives CASSLGGGSTDTQYF. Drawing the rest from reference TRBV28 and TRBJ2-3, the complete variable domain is DVKVTQSSRYLVKRTGEKVFLECVQDMDHENMFWYRQDPGLGLRLIYFSYDVKMKEKGDIPEGYSVSREKKERFSLILESASTNQTSMYLCASSLGGGSTDTQYFGPGTRLTVL.

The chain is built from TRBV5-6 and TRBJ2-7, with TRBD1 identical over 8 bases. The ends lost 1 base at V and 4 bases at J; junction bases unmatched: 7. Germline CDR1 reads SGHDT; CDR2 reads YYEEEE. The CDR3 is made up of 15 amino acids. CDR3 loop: CASSLPPRGLYEQYF. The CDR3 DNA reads TGTGCCAGCAGCTTGCCTCCCAGGGGGCTTTACGAGCAGTACTTC.

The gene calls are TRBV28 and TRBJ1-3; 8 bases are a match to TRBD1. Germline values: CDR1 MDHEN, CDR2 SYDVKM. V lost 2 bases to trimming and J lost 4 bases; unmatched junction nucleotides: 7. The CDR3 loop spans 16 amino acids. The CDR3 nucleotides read TGTGCCAGCAGTTTAAATGCAGGGGGCCTCGGAAACACCATATATTTT. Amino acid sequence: CASSLNAGGLGNTIYF.

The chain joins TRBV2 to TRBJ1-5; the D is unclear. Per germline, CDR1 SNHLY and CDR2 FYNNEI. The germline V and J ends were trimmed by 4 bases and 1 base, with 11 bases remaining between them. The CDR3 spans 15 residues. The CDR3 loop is CASSGSGRSNQPQHF. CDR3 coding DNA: TGTGCCAGCAGTGGTAGCGGCCGAAGCAATCAGCCCCAGCATTTT.

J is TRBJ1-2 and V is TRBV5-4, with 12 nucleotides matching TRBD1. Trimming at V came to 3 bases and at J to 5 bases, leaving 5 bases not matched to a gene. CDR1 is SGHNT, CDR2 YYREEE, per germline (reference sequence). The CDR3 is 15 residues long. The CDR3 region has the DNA TGTGCCAGCAGCTCGGGGGACAGGGGGCTTTATGGCTACACCTTC. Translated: CASSSGDRGLYGYTF. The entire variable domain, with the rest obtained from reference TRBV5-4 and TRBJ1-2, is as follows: ETGVTQSPTHLIKTRGQQVTLRCSSQSGHNTVSWYQQALGQGPQFIFQYYREEENGRGNFPPRFSGLQFPNYSSELNVNALELDDSALYLCASSSGDRGLYGYTFGSGTRLTVV.

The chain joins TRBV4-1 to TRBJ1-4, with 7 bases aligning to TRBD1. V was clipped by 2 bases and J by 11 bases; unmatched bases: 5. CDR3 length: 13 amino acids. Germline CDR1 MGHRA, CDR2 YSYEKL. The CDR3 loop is CASSQSTGPKLFF. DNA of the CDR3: TGCGCCAGCAGCCAATCGACAGGGCCCAAACTGTTTTTT.

CDR3 in amino acids: CASSTVAGGGTDTQYF. CDR3 sequence (DNA): TGCGCCAGCAGCACCGTGGCGGGAGGGGGGACAGATACGCAGTATTTT. V usage is TRBV5-1 and J usage is TRBJ2-3; TRBD2 agrees at 9 bases. Germline CDR1 and CDR2: SGHRS and YFSETQ. The ends lost 4 bases at V and 3 bases at J; junction bases unmatched: 9. CDR3 length: 16 residues. The full variable domain, in which reference TRBV5-1 and TRBJ2-3 provide the parts outside the CDR3, is KAGVTQTPRYLIKTRGQQVTLSCSPISGHRSVSWYQQTPGQGLQFLFEYFSETQRNKGNFPGRFSGRQFSNSRSEMNVSTLELGDSALYLCASSTVAGGGTDTQYFGPGTRLTVL.

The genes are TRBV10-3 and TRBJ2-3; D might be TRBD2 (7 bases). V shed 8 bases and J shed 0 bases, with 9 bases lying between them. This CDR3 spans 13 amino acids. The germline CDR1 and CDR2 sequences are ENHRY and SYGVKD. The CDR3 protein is CAIRGASTDTQYF. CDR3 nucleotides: TGTGCCATCCGGGGGGCCAGCACAGATACGCAGTATTTT.

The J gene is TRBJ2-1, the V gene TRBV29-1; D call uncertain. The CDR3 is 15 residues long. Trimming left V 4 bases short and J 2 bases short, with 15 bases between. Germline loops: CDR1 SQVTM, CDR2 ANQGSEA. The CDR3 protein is CSVVLRLGPYNEQFF. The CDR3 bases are TGCAGCGTTGTCCTCCGATTGGGTCCCTACAATGAGCAGTTCTTC.

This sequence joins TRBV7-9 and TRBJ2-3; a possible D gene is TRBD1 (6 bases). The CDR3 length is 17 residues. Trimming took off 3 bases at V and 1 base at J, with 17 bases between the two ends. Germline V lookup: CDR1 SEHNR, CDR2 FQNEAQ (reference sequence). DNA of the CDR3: TGTGCCAGCAGCTTTCACAGGGCAGTCAGGGGCACAGATACGCAGTATTTT. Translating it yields CASSFHRAVRGTDTQYF.

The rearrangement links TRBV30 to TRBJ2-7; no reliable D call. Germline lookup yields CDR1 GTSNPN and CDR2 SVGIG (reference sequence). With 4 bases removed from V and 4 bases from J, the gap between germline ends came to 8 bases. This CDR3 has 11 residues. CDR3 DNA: TGTGCCTGGACCGAACAGTACGAGCAGTACTTC. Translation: CAWTEQYEQYF.

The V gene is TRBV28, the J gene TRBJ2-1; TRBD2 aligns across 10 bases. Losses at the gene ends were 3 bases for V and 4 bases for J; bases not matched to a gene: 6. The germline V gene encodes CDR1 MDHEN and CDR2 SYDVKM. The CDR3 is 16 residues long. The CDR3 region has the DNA TGTGCCAGCAGTTTGCGACTAGCGGGTGATTACAATGAGCAGTTCTTC. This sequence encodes CASSLRLAGDYNEQFF.

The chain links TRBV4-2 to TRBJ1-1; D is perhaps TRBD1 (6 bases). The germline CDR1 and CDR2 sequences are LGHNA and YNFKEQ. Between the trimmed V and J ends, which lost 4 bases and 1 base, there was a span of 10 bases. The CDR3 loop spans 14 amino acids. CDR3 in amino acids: CASSPSTGNTEAFF. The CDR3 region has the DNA TGTGCCAGCAGCCCATCGACAGGGAACACTGAAGCTTTCTTT.

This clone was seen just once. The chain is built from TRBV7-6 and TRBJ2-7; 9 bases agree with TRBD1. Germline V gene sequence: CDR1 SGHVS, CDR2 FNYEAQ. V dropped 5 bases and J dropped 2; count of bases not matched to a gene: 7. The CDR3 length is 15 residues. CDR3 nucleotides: TGTGCCAGCAGCCCCCGACAGGGGGGGACCTACGAGCAGTACTTC. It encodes CASSPRQGGTYEQYF.

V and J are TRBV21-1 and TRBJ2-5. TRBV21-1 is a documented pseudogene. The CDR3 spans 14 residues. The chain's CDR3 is CASSKGRIQETQYF. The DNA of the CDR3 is TGTGCCAGCAGCAAGGGACGGATACAAGAGACCCAGTACTTC.

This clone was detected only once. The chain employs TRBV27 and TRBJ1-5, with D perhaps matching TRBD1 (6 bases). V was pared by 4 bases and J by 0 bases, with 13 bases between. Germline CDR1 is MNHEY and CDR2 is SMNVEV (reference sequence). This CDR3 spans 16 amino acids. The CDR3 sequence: CASSSLGAISNQPQHF. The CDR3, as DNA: TGTGCCAGCAGTTCCCTGGGGGCTATTAGCAATCAGCCCCAGCATTTT.

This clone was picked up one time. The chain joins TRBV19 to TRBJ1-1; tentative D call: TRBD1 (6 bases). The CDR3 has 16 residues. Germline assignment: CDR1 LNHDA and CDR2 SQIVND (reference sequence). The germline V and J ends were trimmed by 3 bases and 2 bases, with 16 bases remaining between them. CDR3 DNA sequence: TGTGCCAGTAGTATGTTTGTCCGGGGGGCTAACACTGAAGCTTTCTTT. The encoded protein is CASSMFVRGANTEAFF.

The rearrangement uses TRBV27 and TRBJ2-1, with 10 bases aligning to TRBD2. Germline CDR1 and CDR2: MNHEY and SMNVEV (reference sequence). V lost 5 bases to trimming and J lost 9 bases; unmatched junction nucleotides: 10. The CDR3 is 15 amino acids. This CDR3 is CASSIQAGGLSEQFF. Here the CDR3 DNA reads TGTGCCAGCAGTATTCAAGCGGGAGGGCTTTCTGAGCAGTTCTTC.

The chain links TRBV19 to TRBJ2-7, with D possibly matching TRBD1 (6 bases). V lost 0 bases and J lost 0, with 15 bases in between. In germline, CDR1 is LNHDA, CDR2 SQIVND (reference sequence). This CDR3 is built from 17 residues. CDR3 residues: CASSIDLSGDNSYEQYF. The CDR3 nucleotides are TGTGCCAGTAGTATAGATCTATCCGGGGACAACTCCTACGAGCAGTACTTC.

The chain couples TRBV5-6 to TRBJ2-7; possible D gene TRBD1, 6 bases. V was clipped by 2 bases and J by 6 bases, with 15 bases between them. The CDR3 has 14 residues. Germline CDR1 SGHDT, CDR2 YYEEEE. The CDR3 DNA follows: TGTGCCAGCAGCTTAGAAGGAACAGGGCTCGAGCAGTACTTC. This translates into CASSLEGTGLEQYF.

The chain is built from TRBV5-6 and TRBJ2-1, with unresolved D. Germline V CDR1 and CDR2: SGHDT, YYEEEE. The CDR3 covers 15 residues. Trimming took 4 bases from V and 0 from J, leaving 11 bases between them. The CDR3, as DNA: TGTGCCAGCAGCCCAGTAAGTCGCTCCTACAATGAGCAGTTCTTC. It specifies CASSPVSRSYNEQFF.

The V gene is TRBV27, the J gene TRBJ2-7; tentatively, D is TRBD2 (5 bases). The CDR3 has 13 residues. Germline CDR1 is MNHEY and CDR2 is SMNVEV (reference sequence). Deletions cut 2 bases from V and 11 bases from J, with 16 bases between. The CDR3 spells CASSLSEGAPKYF. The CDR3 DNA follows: TGTGCCAGCAGTTTAAGCGAGGGAGCGCCCAAGTACTTC.

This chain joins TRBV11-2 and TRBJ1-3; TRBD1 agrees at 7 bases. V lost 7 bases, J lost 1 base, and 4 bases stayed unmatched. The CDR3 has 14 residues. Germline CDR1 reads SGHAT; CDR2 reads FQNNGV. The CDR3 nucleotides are TGTGCCAGCACCGGACAGGTTTCTGGAAACACCATATATTTT. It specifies CASTGQVSGNTIYF.

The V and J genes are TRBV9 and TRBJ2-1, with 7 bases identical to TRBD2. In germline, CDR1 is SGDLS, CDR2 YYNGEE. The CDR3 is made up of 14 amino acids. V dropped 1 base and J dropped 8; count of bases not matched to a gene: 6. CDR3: CASSVWGGHDEQFF. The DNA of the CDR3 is TGTGCCAGCAGCGTATGGGGGGGTCACGATGAGCAGTTCTTC.

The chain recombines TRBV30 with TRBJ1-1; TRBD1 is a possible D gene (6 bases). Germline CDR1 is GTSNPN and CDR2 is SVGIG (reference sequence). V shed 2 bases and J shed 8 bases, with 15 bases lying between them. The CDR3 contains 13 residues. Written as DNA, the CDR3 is TGTGCCTGGAGTCCCCCCGGGGGGGCAGAAGCTTTCTTT. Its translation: CAWSPPGGAEAFF.